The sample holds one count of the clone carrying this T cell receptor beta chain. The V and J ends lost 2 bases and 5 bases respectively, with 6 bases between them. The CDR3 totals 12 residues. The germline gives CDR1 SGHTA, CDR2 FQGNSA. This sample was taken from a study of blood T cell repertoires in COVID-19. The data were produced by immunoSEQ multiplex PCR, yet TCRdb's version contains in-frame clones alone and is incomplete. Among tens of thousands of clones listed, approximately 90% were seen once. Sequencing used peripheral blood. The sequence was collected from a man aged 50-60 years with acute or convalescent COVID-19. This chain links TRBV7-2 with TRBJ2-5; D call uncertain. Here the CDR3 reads CASSLPLETQYF. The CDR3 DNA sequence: TGTGCCAGCAGCTTACCTTTGGAGACCCAGTACTTC.